This entry is about one T cell receptor beta chain. Antigen specificity is unknown. This sample stems from a study of OX40 agonist ivuxolimab in advanced cancers. The wider study: Across the patients, intravenous ivuxolimab was delivered every 2 weeks at 0.01 to 10 mg/kg. Males comprised approximately 81% of the group, whose mean age was approximately 60 years (range roughly 20 to 85). Among those treated, three patients had partial responses, one with hepatocellular carcinoma and two with cutaneous melanoma. Whole-study findings and limits: Fewer expanded clones were found on average in CD4+ than in CD8+ T cells.

CDR1 and CDR2 from the germline V gene are KGHSH and LQKENI. The V gene end was trimmed by 3 bases and the J gene end by 4 bases; junction bases not matched to a gene: 3. This CDR3 has 13 amino acids. Using immunoSEQ multiplex PCR, the repertoire was profiled, and TCRdb retains in-frame clones only, with some absent. The sample carries some 100,000 clones, nearly 90% recorded once. Sample: CD4+ or CD8+ T cells sorted from blood, taken in a trial of the OX40 agonist ivuxolimab. This TCR was sampled from an adult with an advanced solid tumor such as melanoma, head and neck, liver or kidney cancer. This rearrangement joins TRBV18 to TRBJ2-7; 7 bases are shared with TRBD1. The CDR3 spells CASSPLTGYEQYF. The DNA of the CDR3 is TGTGCCAGCTCACCCCTGACAGGGTACGAGCAGTACTTC.